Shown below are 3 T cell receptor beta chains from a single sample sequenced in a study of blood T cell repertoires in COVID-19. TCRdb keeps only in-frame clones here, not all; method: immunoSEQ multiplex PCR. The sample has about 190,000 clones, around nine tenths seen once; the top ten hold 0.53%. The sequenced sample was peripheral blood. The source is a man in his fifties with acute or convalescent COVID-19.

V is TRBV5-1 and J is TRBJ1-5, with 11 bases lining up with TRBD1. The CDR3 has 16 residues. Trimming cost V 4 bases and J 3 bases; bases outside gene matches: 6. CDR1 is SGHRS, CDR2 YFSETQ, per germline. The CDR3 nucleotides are TGCGCCAGCAGCCTAGGGACAGGGGGGCCCAATCAGCCCCAGCATTTT. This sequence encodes CASSLGTGGPNQPQHF. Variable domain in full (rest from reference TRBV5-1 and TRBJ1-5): KAGVTQTPRYLIKTRGQQVTLSCSPISGHRSVSWYQQTPGQGLQFLFEYFSETQRNKGNFPGRFSGRQFSNSRSEMNVSTLELGDSALYLCASSLGTGGPNQPQHFGDGTRLSIL.

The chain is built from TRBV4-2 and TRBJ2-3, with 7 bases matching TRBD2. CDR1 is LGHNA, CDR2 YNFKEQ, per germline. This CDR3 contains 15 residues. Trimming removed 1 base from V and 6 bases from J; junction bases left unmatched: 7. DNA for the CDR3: TGTGCCAGCAGCCAAGTGGCGGGAGAGGGGGATACGCAGTATTTT. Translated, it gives CASSQVAGEGDTQYF.

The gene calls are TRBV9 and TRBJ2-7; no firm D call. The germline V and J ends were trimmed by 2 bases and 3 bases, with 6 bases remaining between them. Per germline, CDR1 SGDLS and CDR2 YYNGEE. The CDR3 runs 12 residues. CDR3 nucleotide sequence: TGTGCCAGCAGCGTCCCCTTCTACGAGCAGTACTTC. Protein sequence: CASSVPFYEQYF.